This T cell receptor (beta chain) was retrieved from a study of blood T cells in healthy people across ages. Through a sample-barcoded 5' primer and a J-beta primer mix, a second PCR was run for about 6 to 11 cycles. Each cDNA molecule received a tag from a template-switch adaptor that had 12 random nucleotides. TCRdb reprocessed the 5' RACE reads with MiXCR, giving one entry per CDR3 protein. The sample records some 1,800,000 distinct CDR3 sequences, around 40% being singletons. This clonotype has a handful of counts. The CDR3 ends on some other residue instead of the conserved phenylalanine or tryptophan, so this is likely a read error. This CDR3 is built from 15 residues. The germline gives CDR1 MGHRA, CDR2 YSYEKL.

This sequence originates from a human donor in good health. This chain connects TRBV4-1 to TRBJ2-4; D gene uncertain. The tail of the sequence fits TRBJ2-7 better, so the J call may be wrong. Sequenced sample: blood. The CDR3 nucleotides read TGCGCCAGCAGCCAAGTTTTCGGCAGTCCATACGAGCAGTACTGC. This codes for CASSQVFGSPYEQYC.